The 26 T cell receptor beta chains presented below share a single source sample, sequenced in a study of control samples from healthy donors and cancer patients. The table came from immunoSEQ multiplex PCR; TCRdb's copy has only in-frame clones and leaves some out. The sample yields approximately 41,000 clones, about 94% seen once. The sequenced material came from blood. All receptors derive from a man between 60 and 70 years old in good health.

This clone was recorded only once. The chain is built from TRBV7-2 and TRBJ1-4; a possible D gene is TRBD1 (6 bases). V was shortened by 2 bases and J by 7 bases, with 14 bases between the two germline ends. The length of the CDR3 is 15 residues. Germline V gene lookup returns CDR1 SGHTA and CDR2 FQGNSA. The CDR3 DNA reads TGTGCCAGCAGCTTAAGTAGTTCAGGGGCTGAAAAACTGTTTTTT. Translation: CASSLSSSGAEKLFF.

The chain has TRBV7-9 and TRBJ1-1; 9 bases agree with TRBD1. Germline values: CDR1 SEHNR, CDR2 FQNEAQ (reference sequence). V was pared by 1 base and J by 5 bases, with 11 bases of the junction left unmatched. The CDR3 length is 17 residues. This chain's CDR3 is CASSLVGDRGGRTEAFF. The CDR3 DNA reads TGTGCCAGCAGCTTAGTAGGCGACAGGGGGGGAAGGACTGAAGCTTTCTTT.

The CDR3 bases are TGTGCCACCGATGGGGGAGGGGGCCCAGATACGCAGTATTTT. This gives the protein CATDGGGGPDTQYF. The V gene is TRBV4-2, the J gene TRBJ2-3; D is tentatively TRBD1 or TRBD2 (7 bases each). Deletions cut 10 bases from V and 4 bases from J, with 18 bases between. The CDR3 contains 14 residues. Germline V gives CDR1 LGHNA, CDR2 YNFKEQ.

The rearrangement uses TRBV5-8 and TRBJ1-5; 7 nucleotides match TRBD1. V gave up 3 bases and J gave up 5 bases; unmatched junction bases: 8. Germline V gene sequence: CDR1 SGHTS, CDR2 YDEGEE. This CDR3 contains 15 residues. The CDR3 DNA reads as TGTGCCAGCAGCTCCCGACAGGGTGGGCATCAGCCCCAGCATTTT. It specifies CASSSRQGGHQPQHF.

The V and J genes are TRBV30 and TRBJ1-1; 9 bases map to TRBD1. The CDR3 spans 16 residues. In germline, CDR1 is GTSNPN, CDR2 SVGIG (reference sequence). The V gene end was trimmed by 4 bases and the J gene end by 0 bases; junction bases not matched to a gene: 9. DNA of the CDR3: TGTGCCTGGAAGGGACAGGGTTATGGAATGAACACTGAAGCTTTCTTT. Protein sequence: CAWKGQGYGMNTEAFF.

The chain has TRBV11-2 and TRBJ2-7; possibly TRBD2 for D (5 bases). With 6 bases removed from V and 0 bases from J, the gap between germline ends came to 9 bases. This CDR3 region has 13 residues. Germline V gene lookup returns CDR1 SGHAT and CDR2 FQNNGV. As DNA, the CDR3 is TGTGCCAGCAGGAGGGCAAGCTCCTACGAGCAGTACTTC. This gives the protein CASRRASSYEQYF. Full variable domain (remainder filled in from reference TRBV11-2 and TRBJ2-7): EAGVAQSPRYKIIEKRQSVAFWCNPISGHATLYWYQQILGQGPKLLIQFQNNGVVDDSQLPKDRFSAERLKGVDSTLKIQPAKLEDSAVYLCASRRASSYEQYFGPGTRLTVT.

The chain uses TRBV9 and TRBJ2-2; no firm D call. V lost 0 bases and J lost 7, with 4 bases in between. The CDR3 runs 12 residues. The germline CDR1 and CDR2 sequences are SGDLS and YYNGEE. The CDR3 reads CASSVVGGELFF. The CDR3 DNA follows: TGTGCCAGCAGCGTAGTGGGCGGGGAGCTGTTTTTT.

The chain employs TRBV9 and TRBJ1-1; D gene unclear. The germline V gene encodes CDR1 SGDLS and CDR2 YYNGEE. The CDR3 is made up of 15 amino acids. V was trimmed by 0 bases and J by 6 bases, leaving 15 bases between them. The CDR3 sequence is CASSVASSKNAEAFF. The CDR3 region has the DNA TGTGCCAGCAGCGTAGCTTCTTCCAAAAACGCTGAAGCTTTCTTT.

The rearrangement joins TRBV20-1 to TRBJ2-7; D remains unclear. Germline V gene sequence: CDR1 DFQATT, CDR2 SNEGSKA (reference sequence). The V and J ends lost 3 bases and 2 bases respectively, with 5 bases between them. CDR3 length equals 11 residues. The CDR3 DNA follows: TGCAGTGCTAGTGGGCCCTACGAGCAGTACTTC. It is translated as CSASGPYEQYF.

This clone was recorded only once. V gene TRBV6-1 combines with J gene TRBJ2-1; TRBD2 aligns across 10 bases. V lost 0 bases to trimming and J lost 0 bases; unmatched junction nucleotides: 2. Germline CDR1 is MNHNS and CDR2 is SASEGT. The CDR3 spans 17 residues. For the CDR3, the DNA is TGTGCCAGCAGTGAAGCAATAGCGGGAGGCTCCTACAATGAGCAGTTCTTC. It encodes CASSEAIAGGSYNEQFF.

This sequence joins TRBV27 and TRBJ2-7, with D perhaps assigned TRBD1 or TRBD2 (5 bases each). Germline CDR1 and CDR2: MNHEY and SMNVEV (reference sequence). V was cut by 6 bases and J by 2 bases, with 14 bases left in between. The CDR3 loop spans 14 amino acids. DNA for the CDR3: TGTGCCAGCAGCTCCTCCGGGACGGCCTACGAGCAGTACTTC. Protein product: CASSSSGTAYEQYF.

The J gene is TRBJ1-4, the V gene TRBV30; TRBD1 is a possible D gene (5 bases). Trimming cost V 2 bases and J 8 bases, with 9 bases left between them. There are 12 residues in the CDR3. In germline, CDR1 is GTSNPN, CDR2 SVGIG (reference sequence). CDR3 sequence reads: CAWSRNREKLFF. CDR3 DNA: TGTGCCTGGAGTAGGAACAGGGAAAAACTGTTTTTT.

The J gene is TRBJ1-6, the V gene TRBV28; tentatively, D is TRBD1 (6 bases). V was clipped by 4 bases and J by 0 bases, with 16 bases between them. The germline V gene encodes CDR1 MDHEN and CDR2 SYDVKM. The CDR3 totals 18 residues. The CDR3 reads CASSSLTGTSSYNSPLHF. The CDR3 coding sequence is TGTGCCAGCAGTTCACTCACAGGGACGAGCTCCTATAATTCACCCCTCCACTTT.

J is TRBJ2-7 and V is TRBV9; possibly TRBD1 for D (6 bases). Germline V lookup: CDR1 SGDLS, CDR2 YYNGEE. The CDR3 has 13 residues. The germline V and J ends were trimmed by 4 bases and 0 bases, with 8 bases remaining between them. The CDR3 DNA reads TGTGCCAGCAGCCGGGACACCTCCTACGAGCAGTACTTC. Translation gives CASSRDTSYEQYF.

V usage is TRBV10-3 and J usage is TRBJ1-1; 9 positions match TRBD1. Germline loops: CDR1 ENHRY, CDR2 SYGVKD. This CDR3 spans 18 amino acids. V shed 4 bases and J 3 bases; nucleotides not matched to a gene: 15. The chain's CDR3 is CAISAQPGQGPSDTEAFF. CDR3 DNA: TGTGCCATCAGTGCCCAACCGGGACAGGGTCCCTCTGACACTGAAGCTTTCTTT.

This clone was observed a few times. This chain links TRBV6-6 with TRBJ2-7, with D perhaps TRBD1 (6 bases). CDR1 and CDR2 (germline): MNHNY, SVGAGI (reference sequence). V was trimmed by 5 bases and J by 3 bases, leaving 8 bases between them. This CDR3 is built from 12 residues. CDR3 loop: CASSGTIYEQYF. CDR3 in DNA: TGTGCCAGCAGTGGGACAATCTACGAGCAGTACTTC.

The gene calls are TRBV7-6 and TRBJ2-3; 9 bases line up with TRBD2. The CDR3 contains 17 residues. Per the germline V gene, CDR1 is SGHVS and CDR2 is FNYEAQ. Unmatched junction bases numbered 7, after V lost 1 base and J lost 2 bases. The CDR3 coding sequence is TGTGCCAGCAGCTTAGTGAAAGCGGGAGGTGACACAGATACGCAGTATTTT. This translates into CASSLVKAGGDTDTQYF.

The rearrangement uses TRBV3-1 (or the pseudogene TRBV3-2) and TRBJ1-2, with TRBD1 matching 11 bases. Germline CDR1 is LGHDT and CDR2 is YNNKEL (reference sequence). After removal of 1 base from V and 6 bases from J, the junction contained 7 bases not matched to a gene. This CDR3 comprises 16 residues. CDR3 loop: CASSQVPDRGRNGYTF. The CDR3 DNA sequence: TGTGCCAGCAGCCAAGTCCCGGACAGGGGGCGGAATGGCTACACCTTC.

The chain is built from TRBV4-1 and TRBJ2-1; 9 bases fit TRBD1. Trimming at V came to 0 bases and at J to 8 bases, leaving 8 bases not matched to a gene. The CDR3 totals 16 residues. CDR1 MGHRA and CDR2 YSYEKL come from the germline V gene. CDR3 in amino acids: CASSQEGTGNVYEQFF. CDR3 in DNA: TGCGCCAGCAGCCAAGAAGGGACAGGGAACGTCTATGAGCAGTTCTTC.

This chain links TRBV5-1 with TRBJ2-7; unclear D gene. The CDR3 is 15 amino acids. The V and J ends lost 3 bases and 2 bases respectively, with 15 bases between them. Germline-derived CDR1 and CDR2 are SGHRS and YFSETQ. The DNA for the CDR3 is TGCGCCAGCAGCTCCATCGGGTTCGAGGCCTACGAGCAGTACTTC. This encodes CASSSIGFEAYEQYF.

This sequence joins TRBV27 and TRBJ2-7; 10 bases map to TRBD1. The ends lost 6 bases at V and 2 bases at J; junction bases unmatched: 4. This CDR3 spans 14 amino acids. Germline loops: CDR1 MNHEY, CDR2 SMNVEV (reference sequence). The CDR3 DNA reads TGTGCCAGCAGCAGACAGGGGGCAACCTACGAGCAGTACTTC. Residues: CASSRQGATYEQYF.

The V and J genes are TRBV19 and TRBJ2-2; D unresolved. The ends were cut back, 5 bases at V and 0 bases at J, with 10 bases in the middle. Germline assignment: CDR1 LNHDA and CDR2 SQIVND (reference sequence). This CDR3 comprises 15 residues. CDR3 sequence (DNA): TGTGCCAGTAGTCCAACATTGACGAACACCGGGGAGCTGTTTTTT. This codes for CASSPTLTNTGELFF. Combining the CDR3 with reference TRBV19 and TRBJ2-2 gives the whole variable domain DGGITQSPKYLFRKEGQNVTLSCEQNLNHDAMYWYRQDPGQGLRLIYYSQIVNDFQKGDIAEGYSVSREKKESFPLTVTSAQKNPTAFYLCASSPTLTNTGELFFGEGSRLTVL.

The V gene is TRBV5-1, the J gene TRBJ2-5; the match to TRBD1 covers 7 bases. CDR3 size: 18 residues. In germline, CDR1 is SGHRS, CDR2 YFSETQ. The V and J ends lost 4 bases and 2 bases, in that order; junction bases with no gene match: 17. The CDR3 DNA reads TGCGCCAGCAGCCTGGACGAGATTAACAGGGGTCGGCAAGAGACCCAGTACTTC. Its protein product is CASSLDEINRGRQETQYF. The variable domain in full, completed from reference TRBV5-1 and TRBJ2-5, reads KAGVTQTPRYLIKTRGQQVTLSCSPISGHRSVSWYQQTPGQGLQFLFEYFSETQRNKGNFPGRFSGRQFSNSRSEMNVSTLELGDSALYLCASSLDEINRGRQETQYFGPGTRLLVL.

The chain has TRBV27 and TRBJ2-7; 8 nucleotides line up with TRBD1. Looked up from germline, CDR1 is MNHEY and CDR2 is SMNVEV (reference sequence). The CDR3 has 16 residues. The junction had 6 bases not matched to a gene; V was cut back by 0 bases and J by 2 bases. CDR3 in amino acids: CASSLSAGTGAYEQYF. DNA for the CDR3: TGTGCCAGCAGTTTATCAGCCGGGACAGGTGCCTACGAGCAGTACTTC.

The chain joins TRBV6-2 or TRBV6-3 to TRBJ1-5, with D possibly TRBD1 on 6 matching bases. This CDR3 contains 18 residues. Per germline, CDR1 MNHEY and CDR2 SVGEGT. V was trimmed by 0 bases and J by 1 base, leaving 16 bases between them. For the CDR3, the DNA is TGTGCCAGCAGTTACTCGAGTAAAGGGGGGGACAGCAATCAGCCCCAGCATTTT. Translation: CASSYSSKGGDSNQPQHF.

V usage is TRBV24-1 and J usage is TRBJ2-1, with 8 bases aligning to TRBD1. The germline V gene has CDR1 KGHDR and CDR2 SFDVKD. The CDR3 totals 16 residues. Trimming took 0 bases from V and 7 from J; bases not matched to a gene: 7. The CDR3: CATSDLRDRSGNEQFF. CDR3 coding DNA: TGTGCCACCAGTGATTTGCGGGACAGGAGTGGGAATGAGCAGTTCTTC.